The entry below describes one T cell receptor (beta chain). Antigen unknown. This sample was included in a study of cytomegalovirus exposure and HLA in healthy donors. Study results and caveats: The study labeled 150 or so TCR beta chains cytomegalovirus-associated. Using a false discovery rate of 0.05, a later analysis showed that approximately 16,000 TCR beta sequences were associated with HLA alleles. In vitro work confirmed that three CMV-associated chains recognize CMV antigens.

The CDR3 sequence is 15 residues long. Germline CDR1 and CDR2: SEHNR and FQNEAQ (reference sequence). V was cut by 10 bases and J by 5 bases, with 23 bases left in between. The PCR had 60 Vbeta and 13 Jbeta primers. TCRdb's table, derived via immunoSEQ multiplex PCR, lists solely in-frame clones and lacks some. The data contain roughly 180,000 clones, approximately 81% of them singletons. This receptor was obtained from a boy between 5 and 17 years old in good health and CMV-seronegative. The chain employs TRBV7-9 and TRBJ1-2; D possibly corresponds to TRBD1 (5 bases). Source material: PBMCs. The CDR3 is CATPTLQGLGYGYTF. For the CDR3, the DNA is TGTGCCACGCCGACCCTGCAGGGTTTGGGTTATGGCTACACCTTC.